The source of this TCR beta chain is a study of cytomegalovirus exposure and HLA in healthy donors listed by TCRdb under 2017. For context, the study as a whole: An earlier analysis of roughly 610 of the donors reported under 300 Gb of sequence data and around 110 million unique TCR beta sequences obtained from roughly 180 million T cells. Roughly 300 gigabases of sequencing data and tens of millions of unique TCR sequences were included in an early release covering roughly 600 HLA-typed donors. The genetic ancestry cluster associated with self-reported Caucasian donors included 70% to 85% of the approximately 400 genotyped donors. The study was designed to test whether signatures of past pathogen exposure could be identified by cataloging public T cell receptors. The study used immunosequencing to profile the T cell repertoires of 666 subjects and linked those repertoires to cytomegalovirus serostatus. Along with the approximately 700-subject first cohort, a separate validation cohort of about 110 different subjects was used. To predict cytomegalovirus infection status, the study combined high-throughput TCR immunosequencing, statistical association of individual TCRs with disease status, and machine learning. A later analysis re-examined previously published TCR beta repertoires from roughly 720 donors and added high-resolution HLA genotyping to investigate patterns of TCR occurrence. In the later analysis, no new phenotypic data were used to find candidate immune exposures; instead, reliance was placed on TCR beta sequences and their occurrence across donors. In an earlier analysis of 500 to 650 of the donors, high-throughput TCR beta sequencing was used to judge whether each TCR beta V gene segment behaved as functional or pseudogenic. Alongside the repertoire data, information on donor age, sex, ethnicity and CMV serostatus was compiled. In a later genetic analysis, genome-wide SNP genotypes for 398 of the 666 donors were used, and that subset was treated as a discovery cohort. Every discovery cohort repertoire had been produced on one sequencing platform. Class I and class II HLA loci were covered by the typing at four-digit resolution. The number of typed donors differed by locus: about 629-630 for A, B, C, DRB1 and DQB1; 500 to 550 for DQA1; approximately 610 for DPA1; and 400 to 480 for DPB1. Five DR-DQ haplotypes were treated as single units for association and clustering because of strong linkage in the cohort. Among roughly 400 genotyped donors of the cohort, an average of approximately 220,000 unique TCR beta nucleotide sequences was sequenced per donor, of which 15% to 20% were non-productive.

The cohort comprised approximately 700 healthy bone marrow donors. All cohort members were sampled while nominally healthy, although unrecorded immune exposures were likely present. The donor tested CMV seronegative, placing the donor among the 350 or so seronegative members of the cohort. A peripheral blood sample was provided by each donor, and peripheral blood mononuclear cells were used for TCR beta sequencing. Genomic DNA extraction from the blood cell samples was performed with the Qiagen DNeasy Blood Extraction Kit. Remarks on this clone: Its antigen is unknown.

Library construction relied on the immunoSEQ multiplex PCR assay. A mixture of 60 forward primers for TCR Vbeta segments and 13 reverse primers for TCR Jbeta segments was used in the multiplex PCR. Amplification of the CDR3 region of rearranged TCR beta genes was performed with a multiplex PCR assay on genomic DNA. The amplified TCR beta libraries were sequenced on the Illumina HiSeq System as 87-base-pair reads. Per the authors' processing: A later analysis counted some 74 million unique TCR beta chains across the 666 repertoires, and about 10 million of these chains were shared by at least two donors. A nearest-neighbor algorithm error-corrected the raw reads and collapsed the reads into unique sequences, merging closely related sequences to remove PCR and sequencing errors. V, D and J gene segments were assigned by aligning CDR3 sequences to IMGT reference sequences. For a sequence to be retained, a match of at least six nucleotides was required to both a V gene segment and a J gene segment. A rearrangement was called productive if the CDR3 had no stop codons and remained in frame with V and J, and every other rearrangement was called non-productive. CDR3 was defined by IMGT convention, running from the second conserved V-encoded cysteine to the conserved J-encoded phenylalanine. Sequences without an unambiguous match to a single V gene segment were excluded from the earlier analysis of several hundred of the donors. An earlier analysis of several hundred of the donors called V segments functional above 56.7% productive rearrangements and segregating when the between-donor standard deviation exceeded 5%. A statistical classification framework was built for diagnosing cytomegalovirus status from the catalog of TCR beta chain sequences. In a later analysis, TCR nucleotide sequences were compared against IMGT/GENE-DB human TR gene sequences so that V and J genes could be assigned. In a later analysis, CDR3 sequences and most-parsimonious VDJ recombination scenarios were assigned using the TCRdist pipeline. In a later analysis, each TCR beta chain was defined by its CDR3 amino acid sequence together with its V-gene family, and reads without a unique V-gene family were excluded. To address suspected cross-contamination and a sequencing artifact, a later analysis removed a few hundred highly shared, low-generation-probability nucleotide sequences. For each public chain, a later analysis derived a clonal expansion index from normalized ranks of inferred template counts within each repertoire. Generation probabilities in a later analysis came from a VDJ recombination model fitted to out-of-frame rearrangements, and those results were checked against IGoR. In a later analysis, TCR-TCR, TCR-HLA and TCR-CMV co-occurrence was scored with hypergeometric tests, and a repertoire-size bias correction was applied to TCR pairs. False discovery rates were estimated in a later analysis by permuting HLA or CMV assignments 20 times. In a later analysis, co-occurring TCRs were grouped using DBSCAN, and TCRdist sequence similarity was added for clustering within HLA-allele-positive subsets. Repertoires with fewer than 30,000 or more than 120,000 public chains, plus five repertoires with anomalous nucleotide sharing, were excluded from co-occurrence clustering. This is the immuneACCESS table as TCRdb keeps it, with only in-frame sequences that have V and J called. A part of the clones is gone; compared with another copy, unresolved V genes explain less than half, and the rest is unexplained. V and J calls and clone size come straight from that table; D and trimming were deduced from the DNA. This sample's table lists 50,000 or so clones. Approximately 7% of the sample comes from the top ten.

Summary of the overall study and its limitations: A group of highly shared sequence variants was considered likely to be a technical artifact of the sequencing pipeline. Compared with equally common non-associated chains, HLA-associated TCR beta chains in a later analysis were more clonally expanded and had lower generation probabilities. The cohort was sequenced for TCR beta chains only, and without alpha or paired-chain data the features that could be detected were limited. A later analysis found that most CMV-associated TCR beta chains appeared HLA-restricted, with HLA associations seemingly driven largely by CMV exposure. Correlated functional status among segregating V segments might reflect linkage disequilibrium, but an unknown experimental factor could not be ruled out. Strong co-occurrence of HLA alleles, especially DR and DQ, made assigning TCR associations to individual alleles difficult. A further reported finding was that TCR beta sequences accurately predicted the HLA-A and HLA-B alleles for most subjects in the first cohort. Immune exposure information for the cohort was limited to CMV serostatus. In a later genetic analysis, a missense DCLRE1C variant was associated with V-gene and J-gene trimming of TCR beta chains, and the association was replicated in an independent cohort. Roughly uniform sequencing depth across donors was assumed in presence/absence analyses, although this assumption may not hold. Broadly in line with IMGT annotations, most TCR beta V segments showed up in productive rearrangements about 87% or about 30% of the time in an earlier analysis of some 590 of the donors. Because counts were too low, about 18 rarely observed V segments, including chromosome 9 orphons, were excluded from the earlier analysis of about 500 of the donors. A later analysis associated 15,000 or so TCR beta sequences with specific HLA alleles at a false discovery rate of 0.05. Because HLA typing was missing for some donors at each locus, association tests included only the typed subset. A later genetic analysis reported fewer N-insertions in productive TCRs among donors in an Asian-associated ancestry cluster than the approximately 670-donor mean. Most TCR sequences were seen in very few donors, while some public TCRs were found in many individuals. It was suggested by the authors that the approach could potentially be generalized to other disease states and immunological phenotypes. Some IMGT-functional V segments, including TRBV6-2 and TRBV6-3, could not be told apart with the 87-base-pair reads, so those segments were excluded. In a later analysis, the rate of TCR association differed among HLA loci, with DRB1 alleles having the most associated TCRs and HLA-C alleles having the fewest. In both the original and validation cohorts, the classifier was reported to diagnose cytomegalovirus status with high specificity and sensitivity. A few of the identified cytomegalovirus-associated TCR beta chains were confirmed in vitro to be specific for cytomegalovirus antigens. A later analysis reported that several top co-occurrence clusters appeared linked to parvovirus B19, influenza, CMV and Epstein-Barr virus. The study listed approximately 150 TCR beta chains as associated with cytomegalovirus.

The CDR3, from cysteine to phenylalanine, totals 16 residues. The entry retains the CDR3 DNA only, 48 bases that are in frame from base 1. CDR1 and CDR2 are drawn from the germline V gene: SGDLS, YYNGEE. The germline V end is reduced by 0 bases and the J end by 4 bases; junction bases left unmatched: 5. The sample consisted of PBMCs. This receptor was identified in a middle-aged woman in good health and CMV-seronegative. The rearrangement combines TRBV9 with TRBJ1-4, and 8 bases in between align with TRBD1. The DNA sequence follows: TGTGCCAGCAGCGTAGCTCCAGGGGGCGGTAATGAAAAACTGTTTTTT. Translated, this is CASSVAPGGGNEKLFF.